These 4 T cell receptor beta chains share one sample of origin, sequenced in a study of blood T cells in healthy people across ages. Next came a second PCR, run for about 6 to 11 cycles, which used a sample-barcoded 5' primer along with a J-beta primer mix. TCRdb used MiXCR to reprocess the 5' RACE reads, holding one entry per CDR3 protein. This table holds 540,000 or so distinct CDR3 sequences, 40% to 50% found once. What was sequenced was blood. These receptors came from an older man in good health.

This clonotype was picked up a small number of times. The chain has TRBV7-9 and TRBJ1-6, with 7 bases fitting TRBD1. J lost 1 base, V lost 5 bases, and 5 bases had no gene match. CDR3 size: 16 residues. Germline CDR1 is SEHNR and CDR2 is FQNEAQ (reference sequence). CDR3 sequence: CASSQGGRSYNSPLHF. The DNA of the CDR3 is TGTGCCAGCAGCCAGGGGGGTCGGTCCTATAATTCACCCCTCCACTTT.

The gene calls are TRBV6-2 or TRBV6-3 and TRBJ2-5; tentatively, D is TRBD1 (6 bases). V was cut by 4 bases and J by 9 bases, with 12 bases left in between. The germline gives CDR1 MNHEY, CDR2 SVGEGT. The CDR3 contains 12 residues. In DNA, the CDR3 is TGTGCCAGCAGTTTCACAAAGGGGGCCCAGTACTTC. Translation gives CASSFTKGAQYF.

CDR3 coding DNA: TGTGCCAGCAGCACCCGGGGACGTCCGTACGAGCAGTACTTC. This encodes CASSTRGRPYEQYF. The rearrangement joins TRBV21-1 to TRBJ2-5; the table's TRBD1 call for D was not verified on the DNA. Near its end, the DNA agrees better with TRBJ2-7, so the J call may be wrong. TRBV21-1 is deemed a pseudogene. The CDR3 consists of 14 residues.

The chain combines TRBV7-3 with TRBJ2-1; a weak D match, TRBD1 (6 bases). The V and J ends lost 5 bases and 9 bases respectively, with 20 bases between them. Germline CDR1 and CDR2: SGHTA and FQGTGA. CDR3 size: 15 residues. CDR3 region: CASSATGSGFGEQFF. The CDR3, as DNA: TGTGCCAGCAGCGCAACAGGGTCTGGATTCGGTGAGCAGTTCTTC.